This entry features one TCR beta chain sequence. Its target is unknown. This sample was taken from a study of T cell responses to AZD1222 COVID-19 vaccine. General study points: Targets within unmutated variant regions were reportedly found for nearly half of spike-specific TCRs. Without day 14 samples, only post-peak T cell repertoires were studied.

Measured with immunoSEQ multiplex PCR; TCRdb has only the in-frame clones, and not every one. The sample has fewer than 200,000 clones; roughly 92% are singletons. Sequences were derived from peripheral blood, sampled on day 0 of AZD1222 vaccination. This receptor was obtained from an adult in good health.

CDR3 amino acids: CASTASGETDTQYF. The CDR3 DNA follows: TGTGCCAGTACCGCTAGCGGGGAGACAGATACGCAGTATTTT. The chain employs TRBV19 and TRBJ2-3, with 9 bases that match TRBD2. Germline V gene data show CDR1 as LNHDA and CDR2 as SQIVND (reference sequence). The CDR3 sequence is 14 residues long. The V and J ends lost 7 bases and 3 bases, in that order; junction bases with no gene match: 5.